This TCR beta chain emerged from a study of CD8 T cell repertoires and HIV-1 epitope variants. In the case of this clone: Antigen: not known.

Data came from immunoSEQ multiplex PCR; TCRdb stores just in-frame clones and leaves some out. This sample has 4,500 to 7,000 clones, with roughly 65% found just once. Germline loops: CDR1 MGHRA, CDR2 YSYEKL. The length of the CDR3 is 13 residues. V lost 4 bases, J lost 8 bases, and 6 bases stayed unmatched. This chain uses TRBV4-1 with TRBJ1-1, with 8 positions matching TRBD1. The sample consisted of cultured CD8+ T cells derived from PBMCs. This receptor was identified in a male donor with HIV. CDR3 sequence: CASSRLQGEEAFF. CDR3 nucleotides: TGCGCCAGCAGCCGTTTACAGGGGGAGGAAGCTTTCTTT.